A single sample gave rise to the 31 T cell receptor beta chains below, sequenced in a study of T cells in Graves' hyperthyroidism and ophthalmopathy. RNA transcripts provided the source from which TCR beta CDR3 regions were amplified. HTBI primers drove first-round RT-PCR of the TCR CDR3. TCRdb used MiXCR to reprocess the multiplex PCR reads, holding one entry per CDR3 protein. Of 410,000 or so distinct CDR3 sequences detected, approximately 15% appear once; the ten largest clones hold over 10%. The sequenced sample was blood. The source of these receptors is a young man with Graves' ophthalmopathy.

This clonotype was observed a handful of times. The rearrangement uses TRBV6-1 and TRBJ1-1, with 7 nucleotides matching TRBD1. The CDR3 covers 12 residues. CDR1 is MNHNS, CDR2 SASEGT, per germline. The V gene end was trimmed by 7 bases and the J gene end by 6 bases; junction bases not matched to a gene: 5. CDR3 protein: CASTGGGPEAFF. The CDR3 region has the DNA TGTGCCAGCACAGGGGGGGGTCCTGAAGCTTTCTTT.

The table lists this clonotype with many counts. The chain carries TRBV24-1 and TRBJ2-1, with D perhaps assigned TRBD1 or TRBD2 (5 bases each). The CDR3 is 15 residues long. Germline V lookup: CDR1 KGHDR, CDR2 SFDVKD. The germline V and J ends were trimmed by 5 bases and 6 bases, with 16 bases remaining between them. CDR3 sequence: CATSAWPKGTNEQFF. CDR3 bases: TGTGCCACCAGTGCTTGGCCTAAGGGGACCAATGAGCAGTTCTTC.

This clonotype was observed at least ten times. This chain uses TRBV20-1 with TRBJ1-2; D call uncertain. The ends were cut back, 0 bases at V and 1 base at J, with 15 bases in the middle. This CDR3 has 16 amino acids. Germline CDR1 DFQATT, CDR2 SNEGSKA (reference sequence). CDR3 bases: TGCAGTGCTAGAGATGCCCCTTTAGGGCTTAACTATGGCTACACCTTC. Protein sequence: CSARDAPLGLNYGYTF.

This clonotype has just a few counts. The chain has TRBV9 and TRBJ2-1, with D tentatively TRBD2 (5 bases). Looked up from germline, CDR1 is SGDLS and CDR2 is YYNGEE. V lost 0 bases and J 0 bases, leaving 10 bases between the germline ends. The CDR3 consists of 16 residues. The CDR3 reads CASSVATTSSYNEQFF. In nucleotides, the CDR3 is TGTGCCAGCAGCGTAGCGACTACAAGCTCCTACAATGAGCAGTTCTTC.

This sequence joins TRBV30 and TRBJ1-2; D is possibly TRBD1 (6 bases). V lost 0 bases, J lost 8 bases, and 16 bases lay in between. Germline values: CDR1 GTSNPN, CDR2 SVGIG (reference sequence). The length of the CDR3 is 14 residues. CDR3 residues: CAWSVRRGWLGYTF. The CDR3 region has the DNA TGTGCCTGGAGTGTACGCAGGGGCTGGTTGGGCTACACCTTC.

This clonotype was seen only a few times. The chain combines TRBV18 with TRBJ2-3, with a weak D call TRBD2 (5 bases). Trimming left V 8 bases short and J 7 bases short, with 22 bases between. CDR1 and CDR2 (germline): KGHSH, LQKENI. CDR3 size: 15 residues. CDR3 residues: CASPPLALGAHTQYF. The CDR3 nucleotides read TGTGCCAGCCCTCCCCTAGCTCTAGGCGCACATACGCAGTATTTT. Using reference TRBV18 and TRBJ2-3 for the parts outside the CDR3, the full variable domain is NAGVMQNPRHLVRRRGQEARLRCSPMKGHSHVYWYRQLPEEGLKFMVYLQKENIIDESGMPKERFSAEFPKEGPSILRIQQVVRGDSAAYFCASPPLALGAHTQYFGPGTRLTVL.

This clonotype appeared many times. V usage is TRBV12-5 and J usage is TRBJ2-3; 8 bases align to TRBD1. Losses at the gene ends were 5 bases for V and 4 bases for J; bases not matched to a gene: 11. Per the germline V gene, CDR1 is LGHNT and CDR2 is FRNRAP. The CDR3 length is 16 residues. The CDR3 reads CASGRQQGAAPDTQYF. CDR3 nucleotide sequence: TGTGCTAGTGGTCGCCAGCAGGGGGCTGCCCCAGATACGCAGTATTTT.

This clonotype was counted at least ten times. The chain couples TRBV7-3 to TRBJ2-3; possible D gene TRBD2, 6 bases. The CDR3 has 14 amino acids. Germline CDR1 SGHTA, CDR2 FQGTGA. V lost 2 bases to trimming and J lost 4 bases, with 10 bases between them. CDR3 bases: TGTGCCAGCAGCTTAGTGGGGGGAGCAGATACGCAGTATTTT. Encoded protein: CASSLVGGADTQYF.

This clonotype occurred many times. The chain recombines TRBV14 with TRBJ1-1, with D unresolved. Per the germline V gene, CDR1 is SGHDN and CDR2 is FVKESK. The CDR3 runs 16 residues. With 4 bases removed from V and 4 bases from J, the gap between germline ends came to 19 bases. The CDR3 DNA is TGTGCCAGCAGCCCGCACGGGAAGGGTCGCGGCACTGAAGCTTTCTTT. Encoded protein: CASSPHGKGRGTEAFF.

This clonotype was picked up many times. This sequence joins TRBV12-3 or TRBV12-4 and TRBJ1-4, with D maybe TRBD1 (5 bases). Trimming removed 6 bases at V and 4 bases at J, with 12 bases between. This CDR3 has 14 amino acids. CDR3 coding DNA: TGTGCCAGCAGCGAAGGACACAATAATGAAAAACTGTTTTTT. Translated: CASSEGHNNEKLFF.

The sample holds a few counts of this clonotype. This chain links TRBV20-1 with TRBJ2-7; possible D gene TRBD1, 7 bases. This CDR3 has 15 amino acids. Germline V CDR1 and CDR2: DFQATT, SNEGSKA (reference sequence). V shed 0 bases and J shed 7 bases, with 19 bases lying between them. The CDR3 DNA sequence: TGCAGTGCTAGAGACGACCACAGGGGTGGGGGGGAGCAGTACTTC. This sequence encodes CSARDDHRGGGEQYF.

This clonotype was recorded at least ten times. DNA of the CDR3: TGTGCCAGCAGAATCTGGTCGGAGCAAGAGACCCAGTACTTC. Translation: CASRIWSEQETQYF. The chain has TRBV12-3 or TRBV12-4 and TRBJ2-5; D gene unclear. Trimming took off 6 bases at V and 2 bases at J, with 13 bases between the two ends. This CDR3 has 14 residues.

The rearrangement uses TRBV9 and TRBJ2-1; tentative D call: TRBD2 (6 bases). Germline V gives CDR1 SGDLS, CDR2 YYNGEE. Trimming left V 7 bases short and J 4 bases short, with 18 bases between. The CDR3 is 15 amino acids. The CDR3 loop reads CASGGSAGDYNEQFF. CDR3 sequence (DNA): TGTGCCAGCGGAGGGTCGGCGGGTGATTACAATGAGCAGTTCTTC.

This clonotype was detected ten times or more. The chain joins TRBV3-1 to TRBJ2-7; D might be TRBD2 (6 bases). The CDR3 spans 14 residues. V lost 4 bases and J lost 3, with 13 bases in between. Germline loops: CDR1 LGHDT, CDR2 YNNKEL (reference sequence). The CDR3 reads CASSPRDSLYEQYF. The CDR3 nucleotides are TGTGCCAGCAGCCCCCGGGACTCGCTCTACGAGCAGTACTTC.

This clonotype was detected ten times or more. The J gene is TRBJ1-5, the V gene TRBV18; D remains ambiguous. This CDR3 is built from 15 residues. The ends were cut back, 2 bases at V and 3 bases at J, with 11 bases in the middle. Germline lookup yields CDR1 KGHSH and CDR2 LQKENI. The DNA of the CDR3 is TGTGCCAGCTCACCAGGGTCACAGTCCAATCAGCCCCAGCATTTT. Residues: CASSPGSQSNQPQHF.

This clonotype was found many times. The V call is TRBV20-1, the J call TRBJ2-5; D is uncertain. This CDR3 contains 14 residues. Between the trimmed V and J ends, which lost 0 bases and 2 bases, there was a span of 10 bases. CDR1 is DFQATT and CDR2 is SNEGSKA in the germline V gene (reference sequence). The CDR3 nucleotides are TGCAGTGCTAGAGATTGGGCCAGTCAAGAGACCCAGTACTTC. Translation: CSARDWASQETQYF.

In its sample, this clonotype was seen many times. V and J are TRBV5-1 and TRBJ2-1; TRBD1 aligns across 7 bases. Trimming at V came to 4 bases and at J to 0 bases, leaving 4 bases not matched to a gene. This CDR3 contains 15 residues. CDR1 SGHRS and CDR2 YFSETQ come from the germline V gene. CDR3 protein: CASSKTGTSYNEQFF. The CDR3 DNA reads TGCGCCAGCAGCAAGACAGGGACCTCCTACAATGAGCAGTTCTTC.

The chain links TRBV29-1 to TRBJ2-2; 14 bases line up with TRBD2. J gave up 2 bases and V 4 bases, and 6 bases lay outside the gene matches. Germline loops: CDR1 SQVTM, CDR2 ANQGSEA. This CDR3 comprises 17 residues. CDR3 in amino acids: CSVGRGLAGANTGELFF. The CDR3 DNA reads TGCAGCGTTGGGAGGGGACTAGCGGGAGCAAACACCGGGGAGCTGTTTTTT.

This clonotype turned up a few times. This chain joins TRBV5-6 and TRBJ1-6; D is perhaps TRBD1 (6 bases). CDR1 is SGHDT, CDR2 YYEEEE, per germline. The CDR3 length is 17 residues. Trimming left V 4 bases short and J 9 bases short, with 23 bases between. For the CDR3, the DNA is TGTGCCAGCAGCCTAGGGGCCAGGGGCCGCCGCGGTTCACCCCTCCACTTT. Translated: CASSLGARGRRGSPLHF. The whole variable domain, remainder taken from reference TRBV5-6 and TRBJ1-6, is DAGVTQSPTHLIKTRGQQVTLRCSPKSGHDTVSWYQQALGQGPQFIFQYYEEEERQRGNFPDRFSGHQFPNYSSELNVNALLLGDSALYLCASSLGARGRRGSPLHFGNGTRLTVT.

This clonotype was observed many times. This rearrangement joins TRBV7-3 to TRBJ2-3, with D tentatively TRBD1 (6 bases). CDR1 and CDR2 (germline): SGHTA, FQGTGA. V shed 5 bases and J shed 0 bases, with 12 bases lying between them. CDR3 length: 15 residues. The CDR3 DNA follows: TGTGCCAGCAGCCCGCGGACAGCTAGCACAGATACGCAGTATTTT. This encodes CASSPRTASTDTQYF.

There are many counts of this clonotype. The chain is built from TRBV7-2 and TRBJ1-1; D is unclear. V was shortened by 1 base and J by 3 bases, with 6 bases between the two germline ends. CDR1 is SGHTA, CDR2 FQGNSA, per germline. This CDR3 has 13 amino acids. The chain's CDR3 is CASSLVPDTEAFF. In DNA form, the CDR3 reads TGTGCCAGCAGCTTAGTTCCGGACACTGAAGCTTTCTTT.

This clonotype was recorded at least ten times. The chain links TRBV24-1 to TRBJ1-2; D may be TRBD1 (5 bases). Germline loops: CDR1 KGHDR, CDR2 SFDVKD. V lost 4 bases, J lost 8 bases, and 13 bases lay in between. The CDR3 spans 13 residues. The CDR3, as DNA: TGTGCCACCAGTGACTCTTGGGACTTAGGCTACACCTTC. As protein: CATSDSWDLGYTF.

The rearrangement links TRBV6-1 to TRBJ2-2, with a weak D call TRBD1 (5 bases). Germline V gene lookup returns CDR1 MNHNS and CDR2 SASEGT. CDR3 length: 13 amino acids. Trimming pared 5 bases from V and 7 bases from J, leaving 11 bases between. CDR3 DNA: TGTGCCAGCAGTTCCCACAGGAACGGGGAGCTGTTTTTT. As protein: CASSSHRNGELFF.

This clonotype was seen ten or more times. The CDR3 DNA sequence: TGTGCCAGCAGCTTGGCAGGCCCCCACTATGGCTACACCTTC. It is translated as CASSLAGPHYGYTF. The J gene is TRBJ1-2, the V gene TRBV7-9; D is unclear. The CDR3 is 14 residues long. The germline V gene encodes CDR1 SEHNR and CDR2 FQNEAQ (reference sequence). V shed 3 bases and J shed 3 bases, with 11 bases lying between them.

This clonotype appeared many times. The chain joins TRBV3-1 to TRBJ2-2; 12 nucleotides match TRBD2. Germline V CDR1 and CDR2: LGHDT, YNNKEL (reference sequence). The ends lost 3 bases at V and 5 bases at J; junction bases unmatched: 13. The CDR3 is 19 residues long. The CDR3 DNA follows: TGTGCCAGCAGCCAGTCCGAAGGACTAGCGGGAAGTCGGACCGGGGAGCTGTTTTTT. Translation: CASSQSEGLAGSRTGELFF.

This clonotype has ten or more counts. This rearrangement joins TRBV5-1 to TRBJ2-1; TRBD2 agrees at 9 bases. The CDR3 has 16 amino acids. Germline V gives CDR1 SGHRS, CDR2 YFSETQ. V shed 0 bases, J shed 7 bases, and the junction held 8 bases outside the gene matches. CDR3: CASSLEGSGGSNEQFF. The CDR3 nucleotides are TGCGCCAGCAGCTTGGAGGGGAGCGGGGGGTCGAATGAGCAGTTCTTC.

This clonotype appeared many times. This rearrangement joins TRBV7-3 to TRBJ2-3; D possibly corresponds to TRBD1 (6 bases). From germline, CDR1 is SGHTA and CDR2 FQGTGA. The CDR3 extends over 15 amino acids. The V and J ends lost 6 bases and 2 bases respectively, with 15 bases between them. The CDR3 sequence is CASSELGATTDTQYF. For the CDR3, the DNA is TGTGCCAGCAGTGAGTTGGGGGCCACCACAGATACGCAGTATTTT. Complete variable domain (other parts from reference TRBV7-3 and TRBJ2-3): GAGVSQTPSNKVTEKGKYVELRCDPISGHTALYWYRQSLGQGPEFLIYFQGTGAADDSGLPNDRFFAVRPEGSVSTLKIQRTERGDSAVYLCASSELGATTDTQYFGPGTRLTVL.

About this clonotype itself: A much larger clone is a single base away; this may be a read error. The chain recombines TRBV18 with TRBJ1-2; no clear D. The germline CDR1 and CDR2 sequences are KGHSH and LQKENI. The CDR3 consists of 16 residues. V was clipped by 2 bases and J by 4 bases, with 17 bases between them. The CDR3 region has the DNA TGTGCCAGCTCACCAACGGGAGGATTAGAACTCTATGGCTACACCTTC. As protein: CASSPTGGLELYGYTF.

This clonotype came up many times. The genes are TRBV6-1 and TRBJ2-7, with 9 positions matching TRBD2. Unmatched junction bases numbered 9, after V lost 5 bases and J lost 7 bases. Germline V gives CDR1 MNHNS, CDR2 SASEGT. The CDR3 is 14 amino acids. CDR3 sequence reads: CASSLTSGDQEQYF. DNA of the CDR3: TGTGCCAGCAGTCTGACTAGCGGAGATCAAGAGCAGTACTTC.

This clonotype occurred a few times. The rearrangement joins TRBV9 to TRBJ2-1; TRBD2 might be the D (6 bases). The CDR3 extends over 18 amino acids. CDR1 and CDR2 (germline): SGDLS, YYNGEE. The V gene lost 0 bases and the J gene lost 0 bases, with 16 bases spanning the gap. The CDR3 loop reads CASSVALNSGSSYNEQFF. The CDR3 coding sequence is TGTGCCAGCAGCGTAGCTTTGAATAGCGGAAGCTCCTACAATGAGCAGTTCTTC.

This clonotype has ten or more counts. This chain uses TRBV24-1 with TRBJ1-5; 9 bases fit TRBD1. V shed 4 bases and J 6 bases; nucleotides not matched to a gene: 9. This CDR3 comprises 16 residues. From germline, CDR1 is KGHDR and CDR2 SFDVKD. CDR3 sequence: CATSDAGTGKGQPQHF. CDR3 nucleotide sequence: TGTGCCACCAGTGACGCCGGGACAGGGAAGGGTCAGCCCCAGCATTTT.